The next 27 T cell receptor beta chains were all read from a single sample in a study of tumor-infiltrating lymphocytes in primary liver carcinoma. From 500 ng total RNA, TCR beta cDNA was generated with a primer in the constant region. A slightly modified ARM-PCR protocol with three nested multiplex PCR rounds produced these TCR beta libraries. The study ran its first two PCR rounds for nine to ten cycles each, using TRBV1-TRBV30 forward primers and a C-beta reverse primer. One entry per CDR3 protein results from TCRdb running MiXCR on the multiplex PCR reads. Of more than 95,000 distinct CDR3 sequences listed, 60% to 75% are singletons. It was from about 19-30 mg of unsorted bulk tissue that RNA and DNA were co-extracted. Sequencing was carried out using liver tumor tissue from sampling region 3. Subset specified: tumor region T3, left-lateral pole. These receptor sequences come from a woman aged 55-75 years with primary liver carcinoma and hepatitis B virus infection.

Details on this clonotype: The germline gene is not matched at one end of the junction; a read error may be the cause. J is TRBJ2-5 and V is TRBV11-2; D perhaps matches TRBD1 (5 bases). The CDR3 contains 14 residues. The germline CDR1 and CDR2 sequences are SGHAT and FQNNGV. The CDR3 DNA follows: TGTGACAGCAGCCTAGAGATCAGGGTTGAGACCCAGTACTTC. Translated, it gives CDSSLEIRVETQYF.

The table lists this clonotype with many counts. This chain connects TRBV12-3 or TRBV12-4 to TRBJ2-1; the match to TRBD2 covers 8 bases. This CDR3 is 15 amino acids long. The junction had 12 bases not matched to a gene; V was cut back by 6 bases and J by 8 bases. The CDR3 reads CASSPLADRKDEQFF. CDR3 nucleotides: TGTGCCAGCAGCCCACTAGCGGACCGGAAAGATGAGCAGTTCTTC.

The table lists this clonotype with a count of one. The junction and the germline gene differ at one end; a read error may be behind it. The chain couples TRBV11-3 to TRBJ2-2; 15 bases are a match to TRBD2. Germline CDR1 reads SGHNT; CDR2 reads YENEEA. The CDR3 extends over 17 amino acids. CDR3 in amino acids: CASSPGLAGGNTWELFF. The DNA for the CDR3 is TGTGCCAGCAGCCCCGGACTAGCGGGAGGGAACACCTGGGAGCTCTTTTTT.

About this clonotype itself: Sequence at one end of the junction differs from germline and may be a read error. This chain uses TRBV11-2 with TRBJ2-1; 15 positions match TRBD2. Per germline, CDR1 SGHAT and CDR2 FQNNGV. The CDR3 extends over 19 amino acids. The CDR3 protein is CASSSSGTSGGTPYNEQLF. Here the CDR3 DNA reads TGTGCCAGCAGCTCCTCCGGGACTAGCGGGGGGACTCCCTACAATGAGCAGCTCTTC.

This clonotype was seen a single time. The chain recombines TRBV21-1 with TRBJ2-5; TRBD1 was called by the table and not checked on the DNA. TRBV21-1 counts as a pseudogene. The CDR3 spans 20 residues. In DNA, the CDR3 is TGTGCCAGCAGCATACGCAGGGCGCGTCCTGTCTGGGGGGCTGTGGAGACCCAGTACTTC. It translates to CASSIRRARPVWGAVETQYF.

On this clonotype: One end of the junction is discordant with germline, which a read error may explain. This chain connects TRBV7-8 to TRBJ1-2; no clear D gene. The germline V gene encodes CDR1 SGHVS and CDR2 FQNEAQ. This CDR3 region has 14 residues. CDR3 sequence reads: CASSTQPEYYGHTF. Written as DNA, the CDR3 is TGTGCCAGCAGCACCCAGCCCGAGTACTATGGCCACACCTTC.

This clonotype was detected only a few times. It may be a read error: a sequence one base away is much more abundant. The CDR3 is CASSIGWNSPPHF. In DNA, the CDR3 is TGTGCCAGCAGCATAGGGTGGAATTCACCCCCCCACTTT. This rearrangement joins TRBV6-5 to TRBJ1-6; the D is unclear. The CDR3 covers 13 residues. Looked up from germline, CDR1 is MNHEY and CDR2 is SVGAGI.

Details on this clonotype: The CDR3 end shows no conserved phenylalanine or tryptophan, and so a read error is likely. The CDR3 DNA follows: TGCAGCGTGCCGGGACTACCACAAGAGACCCAGTACTTA. Encoded protein: CSVPGLPQETQYL. The chain joins TRBV29-1 to TRBJ2-5, with 7 bases fitting TRBD2. Germline CDR1 is SQVTM and CDR2 is ANQGSEA. The CDR3 has 13 residues. The ends lost 6 bases at V and 2 bases at J; junction bases unmatched: 6.

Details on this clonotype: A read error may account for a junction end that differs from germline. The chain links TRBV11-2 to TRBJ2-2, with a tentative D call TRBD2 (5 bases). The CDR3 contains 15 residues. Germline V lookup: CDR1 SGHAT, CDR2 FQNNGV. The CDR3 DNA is TGTGCCAGCGGCCCTCCGCAAGGACCGATCGGGGAGATGTTTTTT. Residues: CASGPPQGPIGEMFF. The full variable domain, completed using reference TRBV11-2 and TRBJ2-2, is EAGVAQSPRYKIIEKRQSVAFWCNPISGHATLYWYQQILGQGPKLLIQFQNNGVVDDSQLPKDRFSAERLKGVDSTLKIQPAKLEDSAVYLCASGPPQGPIGEMFFGEGSRLTVL.

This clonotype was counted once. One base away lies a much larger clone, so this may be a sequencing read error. The CDR3 DNA follows: TGTGCCAGCAGTTCACTAGCGGGAAGCAATGAGCAGTTCTTC. Translating it yields CASSSLAGSNEQFF. The gene calls are TRBV6-6 and TRBJ2-1, with 10 bases that match TRBD2. The junction had 3 bases not matched to a gene; V was cut back by 4 bases and J by 6 bases. Germline V gives CDR1 MNHNY, CDR2 SVGAGI (reference sequence). This CDR3 contains 14 residues.

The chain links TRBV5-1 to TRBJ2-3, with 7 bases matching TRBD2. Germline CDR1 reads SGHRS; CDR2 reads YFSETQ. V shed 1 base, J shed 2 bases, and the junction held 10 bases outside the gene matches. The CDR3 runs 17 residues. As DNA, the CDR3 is TGCGCCAGCAGCTTGTCGAGGGCTAGCGGCTTCACAGATACGCAGTATTTT. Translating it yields CASSLSRASGFTDTQYF.

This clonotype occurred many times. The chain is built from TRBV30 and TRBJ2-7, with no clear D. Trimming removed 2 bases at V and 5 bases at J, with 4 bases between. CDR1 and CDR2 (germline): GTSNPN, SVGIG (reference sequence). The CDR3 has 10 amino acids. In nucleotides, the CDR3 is TGTGCCTGGAGTCGGGACGAGCAGTACTTC. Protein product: CAWSRDEQYF. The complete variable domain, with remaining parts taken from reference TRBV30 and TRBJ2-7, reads SQTIHQWPATLVQPVGSPLSLECTVEGTSNPNLYWYRQAAGRGLQLLFYSVGIGQISSEVPQNLSASRPQDRQFILSSKKLLLSDSGFYLCAWSRDEQYFGPGTRLTVT.

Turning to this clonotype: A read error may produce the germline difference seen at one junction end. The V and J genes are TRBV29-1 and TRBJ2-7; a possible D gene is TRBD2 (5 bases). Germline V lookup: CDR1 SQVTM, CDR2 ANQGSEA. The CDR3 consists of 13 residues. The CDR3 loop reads CRVEPSSTYEQYF. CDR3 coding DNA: TGCAGAGTTGAACCTAGCAGTACCTACGAGCAGTACTTC.

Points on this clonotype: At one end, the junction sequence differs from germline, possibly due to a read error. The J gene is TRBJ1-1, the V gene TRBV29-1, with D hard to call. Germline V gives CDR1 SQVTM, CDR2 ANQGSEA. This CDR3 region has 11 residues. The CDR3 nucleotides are TGCAGCGTATCACGACGAGTCGAAGCTTCCTTT. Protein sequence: CSVSRRVEASF. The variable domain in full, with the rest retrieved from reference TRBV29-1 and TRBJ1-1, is SAVISQKPSRDICQRGTSLTIQCQVDSQVTMMFWYRQQPGQSLTLIATANQGSEATYESGFVIDKFPISRPNLTFSTLTVSNMSPEDSSIYLCSVSRRVEASFGQGTRLTVV.

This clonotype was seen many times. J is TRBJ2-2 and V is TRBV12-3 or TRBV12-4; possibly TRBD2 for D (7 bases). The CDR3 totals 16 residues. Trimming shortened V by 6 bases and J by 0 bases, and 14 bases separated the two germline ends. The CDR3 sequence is CASSQGRGSNTGELFF. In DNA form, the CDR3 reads TGTGCCAGCAGCCAGGGGAGGGGATCGAACACCGGGGAGCTGTTTTTT.

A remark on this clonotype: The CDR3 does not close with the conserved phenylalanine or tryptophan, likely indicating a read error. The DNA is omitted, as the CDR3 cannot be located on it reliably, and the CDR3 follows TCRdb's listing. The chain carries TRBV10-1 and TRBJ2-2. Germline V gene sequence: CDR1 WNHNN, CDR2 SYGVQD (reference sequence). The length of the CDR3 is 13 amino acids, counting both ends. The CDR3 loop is CASSLWNTGELFS.

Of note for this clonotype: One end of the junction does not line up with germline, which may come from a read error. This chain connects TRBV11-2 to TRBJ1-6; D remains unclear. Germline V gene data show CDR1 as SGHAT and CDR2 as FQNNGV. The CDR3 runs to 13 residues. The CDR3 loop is CARSLGLGSPLHF. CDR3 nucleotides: TGTGCCCGCAGCTTAGGTCTGGGCTCACCCCTCCACTTT.

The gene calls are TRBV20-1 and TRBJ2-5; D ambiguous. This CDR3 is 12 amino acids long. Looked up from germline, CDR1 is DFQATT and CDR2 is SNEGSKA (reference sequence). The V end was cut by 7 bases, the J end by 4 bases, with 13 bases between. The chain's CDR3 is CSVWVTRETQYF. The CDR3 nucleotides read TGCAGTGTATGGGTAACCCGAGAGACCCAGTACTTC.

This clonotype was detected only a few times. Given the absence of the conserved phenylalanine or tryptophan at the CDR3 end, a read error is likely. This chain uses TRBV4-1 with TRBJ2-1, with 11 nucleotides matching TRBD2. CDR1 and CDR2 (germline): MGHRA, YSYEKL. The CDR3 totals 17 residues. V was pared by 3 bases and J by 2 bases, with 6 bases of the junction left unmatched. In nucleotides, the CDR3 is TGCGCCAGCAGCCATGATTTAGCGGGAGGGCCCTACAATGAGCAGTTCCTC. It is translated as CASSHDLAGGPYNEQFL.

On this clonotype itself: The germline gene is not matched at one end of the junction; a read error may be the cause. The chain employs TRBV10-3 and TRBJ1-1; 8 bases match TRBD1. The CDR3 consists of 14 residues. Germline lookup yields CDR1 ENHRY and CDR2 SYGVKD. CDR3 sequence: CVISNQGALTVAFF. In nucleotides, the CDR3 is TGTGTCATCAGTAACCAGGGGGCCCTGACTGTAGCTTTCTTT.

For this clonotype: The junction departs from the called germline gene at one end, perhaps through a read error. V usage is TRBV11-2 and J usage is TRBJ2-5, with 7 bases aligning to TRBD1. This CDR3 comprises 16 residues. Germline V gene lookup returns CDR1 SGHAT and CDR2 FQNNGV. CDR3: CASSLSRSGGQETQNF. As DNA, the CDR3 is TGTGCCAGCAGCTTATCGCGGTCAGGGGGACAAGAGACCCAGAACTTC. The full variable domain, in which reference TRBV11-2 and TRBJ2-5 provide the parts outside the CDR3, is EAGVAQSPRYKIIEKRQSVAFWCNPISGHATLYWYQQILGQGPKLLIQFQNNGVVDDSQLPKDRFSAERLKGVDSTLKIQPAKLEDSAVYLCASSLSRSGGQETQNFGPGTRLLVL.

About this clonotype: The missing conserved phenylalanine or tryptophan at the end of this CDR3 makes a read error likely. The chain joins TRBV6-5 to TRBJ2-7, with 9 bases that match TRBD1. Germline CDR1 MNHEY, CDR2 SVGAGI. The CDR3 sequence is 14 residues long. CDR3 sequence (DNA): TGTGTCAGTCTTCCGGGACAGGGTTCGAACGAGCAGTACATC. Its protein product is CVSLPGQGSNEQYI.

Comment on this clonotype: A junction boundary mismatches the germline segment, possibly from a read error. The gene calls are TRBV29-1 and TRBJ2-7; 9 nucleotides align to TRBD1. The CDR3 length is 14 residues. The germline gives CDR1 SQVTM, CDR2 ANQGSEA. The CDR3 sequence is CSARGDREGYEQYF. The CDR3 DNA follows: TGCAGCGCCAGAGGGGACAGGGAGGGCTACGAGCAATACTTC.

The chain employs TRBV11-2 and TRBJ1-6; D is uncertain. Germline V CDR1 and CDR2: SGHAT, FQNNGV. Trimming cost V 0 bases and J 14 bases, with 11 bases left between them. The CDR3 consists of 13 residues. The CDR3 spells CASSLDPGTSLHF. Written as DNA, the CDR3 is TGTGCCAGCAGCTTAGATCCGGGCACATCCCTCCACTTT.

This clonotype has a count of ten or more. CDR3 nucleotides: TGTGCCATCCAAGACCCTGGAAACACCATATATTTT. Residues: CAIQDPGNTIYF. V and J are TRBV10-3 and TRBJ1-3; no definite D call. The CDR3 is made up of 12 amino acids. V was trimmed by 8 bases and J by 2 bases, leaving 7 bases between them. Germline V lookup: CDR1 ENHRY, CDR2 SYGVKD.

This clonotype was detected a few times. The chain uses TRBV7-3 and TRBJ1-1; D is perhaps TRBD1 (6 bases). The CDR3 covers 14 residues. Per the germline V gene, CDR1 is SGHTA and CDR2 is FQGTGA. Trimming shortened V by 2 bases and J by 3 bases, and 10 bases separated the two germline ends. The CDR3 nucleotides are TGTGCCAGCAGCTTATCCGGGGGCGACACTGAAGCTTTCTTT. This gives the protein CASSLSGGDTEAFF.

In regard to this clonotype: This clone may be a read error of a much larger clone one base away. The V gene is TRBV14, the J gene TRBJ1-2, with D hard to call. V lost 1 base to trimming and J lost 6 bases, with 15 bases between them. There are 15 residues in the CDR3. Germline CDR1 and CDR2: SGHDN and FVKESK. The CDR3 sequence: CASSQGPAPGNGYTF. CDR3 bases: TGTGCCAGCAGCCAAGGTCCGGCACCCGGTAATGGCTACACCTTC. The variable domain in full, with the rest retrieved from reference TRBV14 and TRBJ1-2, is EAGVTQFPSHSVIEKGQTVTLRCDPISGHDNLYWYRRVMGKEIKFLLHFVKESKQDESGMPNNRFLAERTGGTYSTLKVQPAELEDSGVYFCASSQGPAPGNGYTFGSGTRLTVV.